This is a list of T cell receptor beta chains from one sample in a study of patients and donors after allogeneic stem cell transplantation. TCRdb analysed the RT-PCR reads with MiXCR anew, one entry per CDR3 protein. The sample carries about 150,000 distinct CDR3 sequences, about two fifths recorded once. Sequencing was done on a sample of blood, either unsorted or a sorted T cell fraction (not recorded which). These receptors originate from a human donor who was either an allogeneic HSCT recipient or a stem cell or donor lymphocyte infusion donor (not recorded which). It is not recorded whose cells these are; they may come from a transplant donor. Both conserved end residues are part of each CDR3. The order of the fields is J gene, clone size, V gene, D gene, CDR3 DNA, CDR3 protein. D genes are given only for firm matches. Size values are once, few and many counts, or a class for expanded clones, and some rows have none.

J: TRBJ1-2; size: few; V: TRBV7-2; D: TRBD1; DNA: TGTGCCAGCAGCTTAGGGGGACAGATTCCTAACTATGGCTACACCTTC; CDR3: CASSLGGQIPNYGYTF
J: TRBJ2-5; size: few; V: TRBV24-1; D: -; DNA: TGTGCCACCAGTGATTTCCCAGGGGCTGAGACCCAGTACTTC; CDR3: CATSDFPGAETQYF
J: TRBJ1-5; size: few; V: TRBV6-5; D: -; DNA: TGTGCCAGCAGTTCCGGGGTCCCAAATAGCAATCAGCCCCAGCATTTT; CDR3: CASSSGVPNSNQPQHF
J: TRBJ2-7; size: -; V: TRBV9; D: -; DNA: TGTGCCAGCAGCGTAGCCCGGGGGTTCTCCTACGAGCAGTACTTC; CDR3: CASSVARGFSYEQYF
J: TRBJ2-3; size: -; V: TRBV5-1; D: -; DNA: TGCGCCAGCAGCTTGGAATTCTTCCAAGATACGCAGTATTTT; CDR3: CASSLEFFQDTQYF
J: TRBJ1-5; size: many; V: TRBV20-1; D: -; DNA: TGCAGTGCAAAGACAGGCCCTCAGCCCCAGCATTTT; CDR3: CSAKTGPQPQHF
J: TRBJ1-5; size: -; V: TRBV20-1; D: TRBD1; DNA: TGCAGTGCTCCCGGGACAGTTGGTCAGCCCCAGCATTTT; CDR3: CSAPGTVGQPQHF
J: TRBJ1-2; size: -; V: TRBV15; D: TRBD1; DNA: TGTGCCACCAGCAGGGACAGGGGAAATGGCTACACCTTC; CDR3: CATSRDRGNGYTF
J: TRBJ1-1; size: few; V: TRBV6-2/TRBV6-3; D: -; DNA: TGTGCCAGCATATCACAGCCCCGGCGGACTGAAGCTTTCTTT; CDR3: CASISQPRRTEAFF
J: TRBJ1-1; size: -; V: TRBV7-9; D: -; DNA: TGTGCCAGCAGCTGGCAGGGCGAAGCTTTCTTT; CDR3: CASSWQGEAFF
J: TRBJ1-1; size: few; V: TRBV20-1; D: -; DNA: TGCAGTGCTAGAGACTGGAACACTGAAGCTTTCTTT; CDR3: CSARDWNTEAFF
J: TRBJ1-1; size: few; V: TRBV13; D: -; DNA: TGTGCCAGCAGCTTAGGACAGGGAGGAGGTGAAGCTTTCTTT; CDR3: CASSLGQGGGEAFF
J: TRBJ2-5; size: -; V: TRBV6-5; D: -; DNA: TGTGCCAGCAGTTATGGGGCGCGGGAGACCCAGTACTTC; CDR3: CASSYGARETQYF
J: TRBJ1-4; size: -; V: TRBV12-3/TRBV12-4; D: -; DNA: TGTGCCAGCAGCGCTCCGGGACTCCCGTCTAATGAAAAACTGTTTTTT; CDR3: CASSAPGLPSNEKLFF
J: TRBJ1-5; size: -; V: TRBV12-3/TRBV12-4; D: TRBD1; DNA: TGTGCCAGCAGTACGTACAGGGGTAATCAGCCCCAGCATTTT; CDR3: CASSTYRGNQPQHF
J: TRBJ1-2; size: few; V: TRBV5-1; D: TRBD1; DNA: TGCGCCAGCAGCTTAAATACAGGGGATCACTATGGCTACACCTTC; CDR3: CASSLNTGDHYGYTF
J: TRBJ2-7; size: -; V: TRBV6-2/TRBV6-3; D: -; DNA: TGTGCCAGCAGTTCCATCCTGACCTACGAGCAGTACTTC; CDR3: CASSSILTYEQYF
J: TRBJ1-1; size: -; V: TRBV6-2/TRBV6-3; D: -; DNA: TGTGCCAGCAGTCGACAGAACCCGAACACTGAAGCTTTCTTT; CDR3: CASSRQNPNTEAFF
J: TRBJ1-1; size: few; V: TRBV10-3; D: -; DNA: TGTGCCACCTTGGGGCAGATGAACACTGAAGCTTTCTTT; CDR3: CATLGQMNTEAFF
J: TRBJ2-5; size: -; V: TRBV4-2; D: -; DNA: TGTGCCAGCAGCCAGCGAAACAGGGAAGAGACCCAGTACTTC; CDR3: CASSQRNREETQYF
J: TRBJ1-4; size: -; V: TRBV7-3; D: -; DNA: TGTGCCAGCACCCCTTCGGGGCCTGTTGATGAAAAACTGTTTTTT; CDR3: CASTPSGPVDEKLFF
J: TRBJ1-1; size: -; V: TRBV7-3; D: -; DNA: TGTGCCAGCAGCCGAACGGGGGACACTGAAGCTTTCTTT; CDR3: CASSRTGDTEAFF
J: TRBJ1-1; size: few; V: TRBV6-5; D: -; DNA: TGTGCCAGCAGTGTGAGACTGGGAGTGAACACTGAAGCTTTCTTT; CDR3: CASSVRLGVNTEAFF
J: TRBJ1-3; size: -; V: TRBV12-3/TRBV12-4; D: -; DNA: TGTGCCAGCAGTTATCGGCCCACCATATATTTT; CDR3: CASSYRPTIYF
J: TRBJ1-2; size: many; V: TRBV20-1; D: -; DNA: TGCAGTGCCGCATTTAACTATGGCTACACCTTC; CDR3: CSAAFNYGYTF